This T cell receptor beta chain was identified in a study of cytomegalovirus exposure and HLA in healthy donors. The PCR ran on 60 Vbeta and 13 Jbeta primers. Repertoires were generated with immunoSEQ multiplex PCR, while TCRdb's copy carries only in-frame clones and drops some. The sample records roughly 150,000 clones, roughly 80% being singletons. Germline V gene data show CDR1 as SGHTA and CDR2 as FQGTGA. Unmatched junction bases numbered 8, after V lost 5 bases and J lost 2 bases. There are 15 residues in the CDR3. This clonotype was obtained from a woman aged 40 to 50 in good health and CMV-seropositive. The sample comprised PBMCs. The chain couples TRBV7-3 to TRBJ2-5; TRBD2 agrees at 7 bases. CDR3 in DNA: TGTGCCAGCAGCGAAAGCGGGACTTCGCAAGAGACCCAGTACTTC. This codes for CASSESGTSQETQYF.